The 9 T cell receptor beta chains given below trace back to one sample, sequenced in a study of MAIT cells during Salmonella Paratyphi A infection. Notes on the study in general: MAIT TRBV usage was oligoclonal, favouring TRBV20 and TRBV6.

As for time point: after infection, following antibiotic treatment. Valpha7.2+ CD161+ T cells were sorted by flow cytometry as MAIT cells. TCRdb reprocessed the 5' RACE reads with MiXCR, giving one entry per CDR3 protein. The table lists about 1,000 distinct CDR3 sequences, more than 20% of them singletons. Antigen specificity for these receptors is unknown. The source was MAIT cells from blood, collected at the last sampling point of the challenge study. These receptors were collected from a person aged 18-69 years who was deliberately infected with Salmonella Paratyphi A in a paratyphoid fever challenge study.

This clonotype was found a few times. V usage is TRBV12-3 or TRBV12-4 and J usage is TRBJ1-1, with 9 bases fitting TRBD1. The ends lost 4 bases at V and 4 bases at J; junction bases unmatched: 4. The CDR3 is 14 amino acids. CDR3 amino acids: CASSSTGGATEAFF. CDR3 bases: TGTGCCAGCAGTTCGACAGGGGGGGCCACTGAAGCTTTCTTT.

Relative to its sample, this clonotype is large (0.1 to 1%). The genes are TRBV20-1 and TRBJ2-7; 10 nucleotides align to TRBD1. Trimming cost V 5 bases and J 3 bases; bases outside gene matches: 7. CDR3 length: 14 amino acids. In germline, CDR1 is DFQATT, CDR2 SNEGSKA (reference sequence). CDR3 amino acids: CSAWGQGNGYEQYF. The DNA of the CDR3 is TGCAGTGCTTGGGGACAGGGGAATGGCTACGAGCAGTACTTC.

This chain links TRBV28 with TRBJ2-2; 9 bases map to TRBD1. Germline CDR1 MDHEN, CDR2 SYDVKM. This CDR3 contains 15 residues. The V and J ends lost 7 bases and 6 bases, in that order; junction bases with no gene match: 9. The CDR3 here is CASTLRDRVSGELFF. The CDR3 DNA is TGTGCCAGCACCCTCCGGGACAGGGTTTCCGGGGAGCTGTTTTTT. Full variable domain (missing parts from reference TRBV28 and TRBJ2-2): DVKVTQSSRYLVKRTGEKVFLECVQDMDHENMFWYRQDPGLGLRLIYFSYDVKMKEKGDIPEGYSVSREKKERFSLILESASTNQTSMYLCASTLRDRVSGELFFGEGSRLTVL.

The chain has TRBV15 and TRBJ2-6, with D unclear. The CDR3 has 17 amino acids. CDR1 LNHNV and CDR2 YYDKDF come from the germline V gene (reference sequence). The V end was cut by 0 bases, the J end by 0 bases, with 9 bases between. The CDR3 sequence is CATSRDFSSSGANVLTF. CDR3 coding DNA: TGTGCCACCAGCAGAGATTTCAGCAGCTCTGGGGCCAACGTCCTGACTTTC.

In this sample, this clonotype turned up a few times. CDR3 sequence: CASSLRDRSSYEQYF. The CDR3 DNA is TGTGCCAGCAGCTTGAGGGACCGGAGCTCCTACGAGCAGTACTTC. The chain has TRBV7-9 and TRBJ2-7; perhaps D is TRBD1 or TRBD2 (5 bases each). The V gene's germline CDR1 is SEHNR and CDR2 FQNEAQ (reference sequence). CDR3 length: 15 residues. V shed 3 bases and J shed 0 bases, with 12 bases lying between them.

This clonotype was seen a single time. V usage is TRBV6-4 and J usage is TRBJ2-3; the match to TRBD2 covers 11 bases. With 5 bases clipped from V and 3 bases from J, the junction kept 1 base outside the gene matches. Germline loops: CDR1 MRHNA, CDR2 SNTAGT. The CDR3 is 14 amino acids. The CDR3 here is CASSPSGGTDTQYF. CDR3 coding DNA: TGTGCCAGCAGTCCTAGCGGGGGGACAGATACGCAGTATTTT.

The V gene is TRBV20-1, the J gene TRBJ1-6; 10 bases map to TRBD1. The trim removed 0 bases at V and 10 bases at J, leaving 15 bases unmatched. The V gene's germline CDR1 is DFQATT and CDR2 SNEGSKA (reference sequence). This CDR3 contains 18 residues. The CDR3 nucleotides are TGCAGTGCTAGAGATATGACAGGGGGCGAGGTGATGATCTCACCCCTCCACTTT. This sequence encodes CSARDMTGGEVMISPLHF.

The chain combines TRBV11-2 with TRBJ2-5; maybe TRBD2 (8 bases). The CDR3 has 15 residues. Trimming pared 5 bases from V and 4 bases from J, leaving 17 bases between. Per germline, CDR1 SGHAT and CDR2 FQNNGV. This CDR3 is CASSLRGLAGETQYF. DNA for the CDR3: TGTGCCAGCAGCCTAAGGGGGCTAGCGGGAGAGACCCAGTACTTC.

For this clonotype: One end of the junction is discordant with germline, which a read error may explain. The genes are TRBV19 and TRBJ2-1, with 12 positions matching TRBD2. Germline loops: CDR1 LNHDA, CDR2 SQIVND (reference sequence). The CDR3 runs to 15 residues. The CDR3 loop reads CVSKRLAGETNEQFF. In nucleotides, the CDR3 is TGTGTCAGTAAAAGACTAGCGGGGGAGACTAATGAGCAGTTCTTC.